This entry concerns a single TCR beta chain. Original data processing: Researchers report that nucleated cell counts were estimated from reference gene primer amplification. Profiled with immunoSEQ multiplex PCR; TCRdb holds only in-frame clones, not every one. V and J calls and clone size are given by that table; D and trimming were obtained from the DNA. The sample lists 20,000 to 30,000 clones, 85% to 90% occurring once. The sample belongs to a study of blood T cell repertoires in COVID-19. Across the whole study: Samples came from the United States, Italy and Spain, spanning acute and convalescent COVID-19. Sample material is recorded as cDNA or gDNA derived from T cells, B-cell-depleted T cells, or PBMCs.

The germline V gene encodes CDR1 MRHNA and CDR2 SNTAGT. The CDR3 extends over 18 amino acids. Trimming cost V 2 bases and J 0 bases; bases outside gene matches: 7. This clonotype was obtained from a human donor in a cohort sampled during active COVID-19. The sequenced material came from peripheral blood. This chain joins TRBV6-4 and TRBJ2-6; 7 nucleotides line up with TRBD1. DNA for the CDR3: TGTGCCAGCAGTGACCCAGGACAGGTGGACTCTGGGGCCAACGTCCTGACTTTC. It encodes CASSDPGQVDSGANVLTF.